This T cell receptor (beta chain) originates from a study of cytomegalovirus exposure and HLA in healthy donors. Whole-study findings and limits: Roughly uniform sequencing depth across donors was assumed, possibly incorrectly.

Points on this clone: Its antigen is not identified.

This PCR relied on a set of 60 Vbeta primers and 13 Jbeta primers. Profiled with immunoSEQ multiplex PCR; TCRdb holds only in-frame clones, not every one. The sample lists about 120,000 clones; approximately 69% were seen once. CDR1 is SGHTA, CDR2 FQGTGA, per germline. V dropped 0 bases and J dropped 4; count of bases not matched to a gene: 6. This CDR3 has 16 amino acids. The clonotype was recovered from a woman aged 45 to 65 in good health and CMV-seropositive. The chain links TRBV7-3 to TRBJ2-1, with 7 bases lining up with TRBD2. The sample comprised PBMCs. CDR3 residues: CASSLTSSSGYNEQFF. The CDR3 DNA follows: TGTGCCAGCAGCTTAACTTCGTCTAGCGGATACAATGAGCAGTTCTTC. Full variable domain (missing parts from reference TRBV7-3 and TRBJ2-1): GAGVSQTPSNKVTEKGKYVELRCDPISGHTALYWYRQSLGQGPEFLIYFQGTGAADDSGLPNDRFFAVRPEGSVSTLKIQRTERGDSAVYLCASSLTSSSGYNEQFFGPGTRLTVL.